Shown below are 25 T cell receptor beta chains from a single sample sequenced in a study of molecular identifiers for immune sequencing clone quantification. One entry per CDR3 protein results from TCRdb running MiXCR on the PCR reads. The table includes hundreds of thousands of distinct CDR3 sequences, roughly 25% detected once. Sequenced sample: naive CD8+ T cells from blood, with Jurkat cell RNA spiked in. As for subset: FACS-sorted CD8+CD4-CCR7+CD45RA+ naive T cells. The receptors were sampled from a human donor in good health. Some libraries in this study had Jurkat cell RNA spiked in.

The chain combines TRBV7-6 with TRBJ2-5; 13 nucleotides agree with TRBD2. CDR3 size: 17 residues. Per germline, CDR1 SGHVS and CDR2 FNYEAQ. V shed 0 bases, J shed 5 bases, and the junction held 6 bases outside the gene matches. The chain's CDR3 is CASSLATSGRAGETQYF. The CDR3 DNA reads as TGTGCCAGCAGCTTAGCAACTAGCGGGAGGGCCGGGGAGACCCAGTACTTC.

This clonotype was found many times. This chain links TRBV7-6 with TRBJ2-2; no clear D gene. The germline V gene has CDR1 SGHVS and CDR2 FNYEAQ. The V end was cut by 5 bases, the J end by 4 bases, with 17 bases between. The length of the CDR3 is 16 residues. CDR3 nucleotides: TGTGCCAGCAGCCCCGCCAGGATTACATCCACCGGGGAGCTGTTTTTT. Amino acid sequence: CASSPARITSTGELFF.

The rearrangement joins TRBV25-1 to TRBJ2-1, with a weak D call TRBD2 (5 bases). Germline V CDR1 and CDR2: MGHDK, SYGVNS. The CDR3 consists of 16 residues. V lost 0 bases and J lost 4, with 13 bases in between. The chain's CDR3 is CASSEYGSGNYNEQFF. The CDR3 DNA sequence: TGTGCCAGCAGTGAATACGGAAGCGGAAATTACAATGAGCAGTTCTTC.

Of note for this clonotype: A much larger clone lies a single base off, so this may be a read error. This chain links TRBV4-1 with TRBJ2-1, with D uncertain. Germline V lookup: CDR1 MGHRA, CDR2 YSYEKL. This CDR3 is built from 12 residues. CDR3 coding DNA: TGCGCCAGCAGCCGAGATTACAATGAGCAGCTCTTC. It is translated as CASSRDYNEQLF.

The CDR3 sequence is CASSLQGFEAFF. Written as DNA, the CDR3 is TGTGCCAGCAGTCTACAGGGGTTTGAAGCTTTCTTT. This chain links TRBV11-2 with TRBJ1-1, with TRBD1 identical over 7 bases. CDR3 length equals 12 residues. J gave up 7 bases and V 6 bases, and 5 bases lay outside the gene matches. The germline V gene has CDR1 SGHAT and CDR2 FQNNGV.

About this clonotype: A much larger clonotype is one base distant, so this may be a read error. Because the CDR3 is missing its conserved closing phenylalanine or tryptophan, this is likely a read error. The V call is TRBV4-3, the J call TRBJ2-7; tentative D call: TRBD2 (5 bases). V lost 3 bases and J lost 2, with 14 bases in between. The CDR3 has 15 residues. From germline, CDR1 is LGHNA and CDR2 YSLEER. CDR3 sequence: CASSHQDGGPYEQYI. Here the CDR3 DNA reads TGCGCCAGCAGCCACCAGGACGGAGGACCCTACGAGCAGTACATC.

Remarks on this clonotype: This clone may be a read error of a much larger clone one base away. The gene calls are TRBV28 and TRBJ2-7; 8 bases are a match to TRBD2. This CDR3 comprises 15 residues. Looked up from germline, CDR1 is MDHEN and CDR2 is SYDVKM. CDR3: CAGSRPGLERGEQYF. In DNA, the CDR3 is TGTGCCGGCAGCCGGCCGGGACTAGAGCGGGGCGAGCAGTACTTC. The variable domain in full, completed from reference TRBV28 and TRBJ2-7, reads DVKVTQSSRYLVKRTGEKVFLECVQDMDHENMFWYRQDPGLGLRLIYFSYDVKMKEKGDIPEGYSVSREKKERFSLILESASTNQTSMYLCAGSRPGLERGEQYFGPGTRLTVT.

This clonotype was observed at least ten times. The chain has TRBV5-1 and TRBJ2-7; unclear D gene. From germline, CDR1 is SGHRS and CDR2 YFSETQ. CDR3 length: 14 residues. V lost 0 bases, J lost 1 base, and 8 bases lay in between. CDR3 sequence (DNA): TGCGCCAGCAGCTTGGTGCAGGAATCCTACGAGCAGTACTTC. Residues: CASSLVQESYEQYF.

There are many counts of this clonotype. The chain employs TRBV9 and TRBJ2-3; D possibly corresponds to TRBD1 (5 bases). The V gene's germline CDR1 is SGDLS and CDR2 YYNGEE. The CDR3 spans 15 residues. The V end was cut by 2 bases, the J end by 3 bases, with 13 bases between. The CDR3 region is CASSVKRQRTDTQYF. For the CDR3, the DNA is TGTGCCAGCAGCGTTAAGAGACAGAGAACAGATACGCAGTATTTT.

This clonotype was seen repeatedly, ten times or more. The rearrangement joins TRBV7-9 to TRBJ2-3; D is perhaps TRBD1 or TRBD2 (5 bases each). V was clipped by 5 bases and J by 7 bases, with 19 bases between them. Germline V gene data show CDR1 as SEHNR and CDR2 as FQNEAQ (reference sequence). CDR3 length equals 15 residues. CDR3 amino acids: CASSLLFGGAHTQYF. CDR3 DNA: TGTGCCAGCAGCCTACTCTTTGGGGGAGCACATACGCAGTATTTT.

This clonotype was seen many times. The chain uses TRBV7-9 and TRBJ1-2, with 11 bases aligning to TRBD1. CDR3 length equals 15 residues. Germline values: CDR1 SEHNR, CDR2 FQNEAQ (reference sequence). With V trimmed by 6 bases and J by 2 bases, 5 bases remained unmatched. The DNA for the CDR3 is TGTGCCAGCAGTCCGGGACAGGGGGGAAACTATGGCTACACCTTC. It encodes CASSPGQGGNYGYTF.

This clonotype showed up many times. This sequence joins TRBV20-1 and TRBJ2-2; TRBD2 is a possible D gene (5 bases). The CDR3 spans 14 residues. The ends were cut back, 3 bases at V and 6 bases at J, with 14 bases in the middle. Germline loops: CDR1 DFQATT, CDR2 SNEGSKA (reference sequence). Here the CDR3 reads CSASPGMGAGELFF. The CDR3 DNA sequence: TGCAGTGCTAGTCCGGGGATGGGAGCCGGGGAGCTGTTTTTT.

In its sample, this clonotype was seen a few times. The chain employs TRBV7-2 and TRBJ2-7; 8 bases are a match to TRBD2. Trimming at V came to 4 bases and at J to 3 bases, leaving 8 bases not matched to a gene. Germline V lookup: CDR1 SGHTA, CDR2 FQGNSA. This CDR3 region has 15 residues. The DNA of the CDR3 is TGTGCCAGCAGCTCGCCAAGTAGCGGGGACTACGAGCAGTACTTC. Its protein product is CASSSPSSGDYEQYF.

This clonotype occurred a few times. This chain connects TRBV4-1 to TRBJ2-7; D is uncertain. This CDR3 has 15 residues. V lost 3 bases and J lost 5, with 17 bases in between. Germline loops: CDR1 MGHRA, CDR2 YSYEKL. As DNA, the CDR3 is TGCGCCAGCAGCCAGGTCCGGACCTCCGTAAACGAGCAGTACTTC. Its protein is CASSQVRTSVNEQYF.

This clonotype was observed once. A much larger clone lies one base from this, so it may be a read error. The gene calls are TRBV29-1 and TRBJ1-2, with a tentative D call TRBD1 (6 bases). The germline CDR1 and CDR2 sequences are SQVTM and ANQGSEA. This CDR3 is 15 amino acids long. V gave up 4 bases and J gave up 7 bases, with 22 bases separating them. The CDR3 spells CSVAGEHRASTGYTF. The CDR3 DNA sequence: TGCAGCGTTGCAGGGGAACATCGGGCCAGTACTGGCTACACCTTC. The full variable domain, completed using reference TRBV29-1 and TRBJ1-2, is SAVISQKPSRDICQRGTSLTIQCQVDSQVTMMFWYRQQPGQSLTLIATANQGSEATYESGFVIDKFPISRPNLTFSTLTVSNMSPEDSSIYLCSVAGEHRASTGYTFGSGTRLTVV.

V is TRBV6-5 and J is TRBJ2-7, with 7 bases that match TRBD1. V dropped 4 bases and J dropped 6; count of bases not matched to a gene: 3. CDR3 size: 12 residues. CDR1 is MNHEY and CDR2 is SVGAGI in the germline V gene. The CDR3, as DNA: TGTGCCAGCAGTTTGGGACAGTTCGAGCAGTACTTC. Its protein product is CASSLGQFEQYF.

This clonotype was seen a few times. This rearrangement joins TRBV10-3 to TRBJ1-4, with D possibly matching TRBD1 (6 bases). Germline loops: CDR1 ENHRY, CDR2 SYGVKD. Trimming shortened V by 0 bases and J by 4 bases, and 9 bases separated the two germline ends. The CDR3 has 15 amino acids. In DNA form, the CDR3 reads TGTGCCATCAGTGAGTCAGGGGGGCTTAATGAAAAACTGTTTTTT. Translation: CAISESGGLNEKLFF.

Only a few counts were recorded for this clonotype. The chain combines TRBV2 with TRBJ1-1; 11 bases line up with TRBD1. Germline V gene lookup returns CDR1 SNHLY and CDR2 FYNNEI. V lost 11 bases, J lost 0 bases, and 2 bases stayed unmatched. This CDR3 region has 13 residues. The CDR3, as DNA: TGTGCCGGACAGGGGGCCGTGAACACTGAAGCTTTCTTT. Translation gives CAGQGAVNTEAFF.

The rearrangement links TRBV5-3 to TRBJ1-2, with D uncertain. TRBV5-3 is filed as an ORF, its function uncertain. The CDR3 covers 16 residues. The V and J ends lost 8 bases and 0 bases respectively, with 20 bases between them. CDR3 sequence (DNA): TGTGCCAGCAGTCTGGGAGGCACCGTGTCTAACTATGGCTACACCTTC. Amino acids: CASSLGGTVSNYGYTF.

This clonotype was detected only a few times. The chain uses TRBV4-1 and TRBJ2-1, with TRBD2 matching over 7 bases. V dropped 0 bases and J dropped 5; count of bases not matched to a gene: 16. Germline V gives CDR1 MGHRA, CDR2 YSYEKL. The CDR3 extends over 19 amino acids. The chain's CDR3 is CASSQDAGRSTGWNNEQFF. The CDR3, as DNA: TGCGCCAGCAGCCAAGATGCCGGGAGGAGTACTGGTTGGAACAATGAGCAGTTCTTC.

There are a few counts of this clonotype. The chain joins TRBV19 to TRBJ2-5; 9 bases fit TRBD2. V dropped 2 bases and J dropped 4; count of bases not matched to a gene: 2. The CDR3 spans 14 residues. Germline CDR1 is LNHDA and CDR2 is SQIVND (reference sequence). CDR3 coding DNA: TGTGCCAGTAGTATATGGACTAGCGCAGAGACCCAGTACTTC. Amino acid sequence: CASSIWTSAETQYF. Filled out from reference TRBV19 and TRBJ2-5, the complete variable domain reads DGGITQSPKYLFRKEGQNVTLSCEQNLNHDAMYWYRQDPGQGLRLIYYSQIVNDFQKGDIAEGYSVSREKKESFPLTVTSAQKNPTAFYLCASSIWTSAETQYFGPGTRLLVL.

This clonotype was observed many times. V usage is TRBV27 and J usage is TRBJ1-5, with TRBD1 as a possible D gene (5 bases). Trimming removed 3 bases at V and 3 bases at J, with 9 bases between. Germline values: CDR1 MNHEY, CDR2 SMNVEV (reference sequence). The CDR3 runs 14 residues. The CDR3 protein is CASSFQGFNQPQHF. For the CDR3, the DNA is TGTGCCAGCAGTTTTCAGGGCTTCAATCAGCCCCAGCATTTT.

The V and J genes are TRBV19 and TRBJ2-5; 10 bases agree with TRBD1. This CDR3 is 16 amino acids long. Germline V CDR1 and CDR2: LNHDA, SQIVND (reference sequence). Unmatched junction bases numbered 6, after V lost 5 bases and J lost 0 bases. The CDR3 region is CASSVGTGVYQETQYF. DNA of the CDR3: TGTGCCAGTAGTGTCGGGACAGGGGTTTACCAAGAGACCCAGTACTTC.

Comment on this clonotype: A clone one base away is much larger, so this may be a read error. The gene calls are TRBV12-3 or TRBV12-4 and TRBJ2-7; no clear D. The CDR3 loop spans 14 amino acids. V was clipped by 1 base and J by 3 bases, with 10 bases between them. DNA for the CDR3: TGTGCCAGCAGTTTAGAGGTGGGGTACTACGAGCAGTACTTC. It specifies CASSLEVGYYEQYF.

The genes are TRBV27 and TRBJ2-5; weak D call: TRBD1 (6 bases). CDR3 length: 20 residues. CDR1 is MNHEY, CDR2 SMNVEV, per germline (reference sequence). Trimming shortened V by 0 bases and J by 1 base, and 24 bases separated the two germline ends. CDR3 bases: TGTGCCAGCAGTTTATCGGTCTTTTACTCACAGGGTCTCATCCAAGAGACCCAGTACTTC. Its protein is CASSLSVFYSQGLIQETQYF.